Listed below are T cell receptor beta chains from one sample, sequenced in a study of cytomegalovirus exposure and HLA in healthy donors. The method was immunoSEQ multiplex PCR; TCRdb's version includes in-frame clones alone and lacks a portion of them. Of around 150,000 clones in the sample, around 80% are singletons; the top ten hold approximately 2%. What was sequenced was PBMCs. The receptors were gathered from a man aged 40-55 years in good health and CMV-seronegative. Both conserved end residues are part of each CDR3.

TRBV27	TRBJ2-1	CATRGRVAEGRDEQFF
TRBV11-1	TRBJ1-1	CASQADRATEAFF
TRBV13	TRBJ2-1	CASSPWTSGRDWGNEQFF
TRBV7-9	TRBJ2-7	CASSRTGGSEQYF
TRBV4-2	TRBJ2-4	CASSQDPSGIGSSKNIQYF
TRBV7-8	TRBJ1-5	CASTGGGGQPQHF
TRBV6-5	TRBJ2-3	CASTLQGSDTQYF
TRBV10-3	TRBJ1-2	CADEQGFSYGYTF
TRBV19	TRBJ2-3	CASVSGSLSTDTQYF
TRBV2	TRBJ2-1	CASTVSDSYEQFF
TRBV5-1	TRBJ2-2	CASSLISGANTGELFF
TRBV27	TRBJ1-2	CASSLLGVREANYGYTF
TRBV7-9	TRBJ2-1	CASSIYRGHDDEQFF
TRBV4-2	TRBJ2-7	CASSQAGSTYEQYF
TRBV4-1	TRBJ2-1	CASSSGTRTYNEQFF
TRBV27	TRBJ2-1	CASSWSGRGEQFF
TRBV27	TRBJ2-6	CATSSDRELLGANGLTF
TRBV10-3	TRBJ2-7	CAIRDLTSYEQYF
TRBV5-1	TRBJ1-1	CASSLTGQMNTEAFF
TRBV2	TRBJ1-1	CASKTGPMNPEAFF
TRBV11-2	TRBJ2-5	CASSFKGLSQETQYF
TRBV28	TRBJ2-5	CASSQRRPRGETQYF
TRBV5-4	TRBJ2-2	CASSLVQGGSTGELFF
TRBV6-1	TRBJ1-4	CASSEVTTGGGEKLFF
TRBV7-2	TRBJ2-1	CASSLVGTRGNEQFF
TRBV18	TRBJ2-1	CASSQQTGQGIDEQFF
TRBV7-2	TRBJ2-3	CASSRDTQYF
TRBV7-2	TRBJ2-3	CASSLGTRTDTQYF
TRBV25-1	TRBJ2-5	CASSGPPDREETQYF
TRBV7-8	TRBJ2-5	CASSSISVQFQETQYF
TRBV7-2	TRBJ1-5	CASSLPSQPQHF
TRBV27	TRBJ2-7	CASSPLRLAGVQEQYF
TRBV28	TRBJ1-2	CASSHTAGYTF
TRBV28	TRBJ2-5	CASSSPMAGGETQYF
TRBV9	TRBJ2-3	CASSGQTTKATDTQYF
TRBV19	TRBJ2-2	CASSPGQGGMFF
TRBV4-2	TRBJ1-1	CASSHGAGANTEAFF
TRBV10-3	TRBJ1-1	CAISDPETGKMNTEAFF
TRBV19	TRBJ2-2	CASSMPPGVANTGELFF
TRBV28	TRBJ1-4	CASRQGYEKLFF
TRBV5-4	TRBJ2-1	CASSPGRAYGRGNEQFF
TRBV6-4	TRBJ2-3	CASSAVGTDTQYF
TRBV7-8	TRBJ2-7	CASSLDRFRTYEQYF
TRBV15	TRBJ2-5	CATSTRDRGRETQYF
TRBV2	TRBJ2-1	CASSPFGQVVFF
TRBV18	TRBJ2-5	CASSPRPLSRETQYF
TRBV7-2	TRBJ2-7	CASSLLTSGIFGEQYF
TRBV2	TRBJ2-7	CASSMDRVVYEQYF
TRBV7-9	TRBJ2-1	CASSLGQNPYNEQFF
TRBV28	TRBJ2-7	CASSLSLAGPYEQYF
TRBV4-3	TRBJ1-5	CASSQAAGRNQPQHF
TRBV19	TRBJ1-2	CASSTGQGGTRGYTF